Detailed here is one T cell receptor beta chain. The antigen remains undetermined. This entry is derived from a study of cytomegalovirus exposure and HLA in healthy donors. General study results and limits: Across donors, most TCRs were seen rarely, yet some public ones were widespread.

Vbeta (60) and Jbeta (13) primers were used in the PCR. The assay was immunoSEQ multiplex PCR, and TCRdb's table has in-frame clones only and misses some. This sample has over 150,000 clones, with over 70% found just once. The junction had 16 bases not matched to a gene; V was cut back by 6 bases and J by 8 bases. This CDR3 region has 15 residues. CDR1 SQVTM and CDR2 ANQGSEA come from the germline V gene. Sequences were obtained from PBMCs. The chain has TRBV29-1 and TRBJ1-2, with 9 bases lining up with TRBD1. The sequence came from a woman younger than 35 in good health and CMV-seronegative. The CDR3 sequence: CSVALTQGAVGGYTF. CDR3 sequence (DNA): TGCAGCGTCGCTCTTACACAGGGGGCGGTTGGAGGCTACACCTTC.